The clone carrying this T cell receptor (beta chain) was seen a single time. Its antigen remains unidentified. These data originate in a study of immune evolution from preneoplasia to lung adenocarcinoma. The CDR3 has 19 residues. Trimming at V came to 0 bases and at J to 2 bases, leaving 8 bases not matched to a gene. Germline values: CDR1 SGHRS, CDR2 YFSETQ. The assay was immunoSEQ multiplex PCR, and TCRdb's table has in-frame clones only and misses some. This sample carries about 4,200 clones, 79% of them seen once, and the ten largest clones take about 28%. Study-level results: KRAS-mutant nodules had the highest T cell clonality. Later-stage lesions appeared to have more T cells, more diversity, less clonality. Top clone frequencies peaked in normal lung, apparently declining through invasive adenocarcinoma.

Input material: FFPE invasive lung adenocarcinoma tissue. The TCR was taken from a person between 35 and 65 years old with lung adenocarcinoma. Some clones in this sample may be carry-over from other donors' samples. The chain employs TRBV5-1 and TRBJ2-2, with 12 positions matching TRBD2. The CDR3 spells CASSLGPPGLAGNTGELFF. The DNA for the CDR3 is TGCGCCAGCAGCTTGGGACCACCAGGACTAGCGGGAAACACCGGGGAGCTGTTTTTT.